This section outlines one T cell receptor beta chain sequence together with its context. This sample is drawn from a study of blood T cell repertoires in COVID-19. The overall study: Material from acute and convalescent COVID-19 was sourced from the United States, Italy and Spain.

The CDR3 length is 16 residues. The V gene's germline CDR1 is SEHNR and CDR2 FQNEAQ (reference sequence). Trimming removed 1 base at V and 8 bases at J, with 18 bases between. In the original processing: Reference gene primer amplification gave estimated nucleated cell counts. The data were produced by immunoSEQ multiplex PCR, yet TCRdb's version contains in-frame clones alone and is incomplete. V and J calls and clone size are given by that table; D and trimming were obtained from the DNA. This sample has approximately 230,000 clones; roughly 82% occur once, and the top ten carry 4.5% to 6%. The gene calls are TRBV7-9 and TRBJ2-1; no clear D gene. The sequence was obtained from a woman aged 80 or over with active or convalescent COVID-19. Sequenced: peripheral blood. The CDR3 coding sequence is TGTGCCAGCAGCTTAGATCTGGGCTTGGTTCGCGATGAGCAGTTCTTC. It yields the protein CASSLDLGLVRDEQFF. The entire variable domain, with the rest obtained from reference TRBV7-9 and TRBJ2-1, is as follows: DTGVSQNPRHKITKRGQNVTFRCDPISEHNRLYWYRQTLGQGPEFLTYFQNEAQLEKSRLLSDRFSAERPKGSFSTLEIQRTEQGDSAMYLCASSLDLGLVRDEQFFGPGTRLTVL.